Sequencing of this TCR beta chain was carried out in a study of T cells in localized non-small cell lung cancer (dated by TCRdb to between 2020 and 2021). In the study overall: The study analyzed T cell repertoires of 200 to 250 early-stage NSCLC patients, comparing tumors and uninvolved tumor-adjacent lungs. The cohort consisted of approximately 240 treatment-naive NSCLC patients whose localized lung tumors had been resected. A mean age of approximately 70 years was recorded for the NSCLC patients, of whom under 150 were male and 95 to 110 were female. The research as a whole found: Of the top 100 tumor clones, a median of 57 were detected in paired uninvolved adjacent lung; approximately 30 were also among that lung's top 100. Uninvolved tumor-adjacent lung showed the highest T cell clonality, higher than tumor, which suggests more focused antigenic responses in the adjacent lung. Because the study design was exploratory, TCR variables were selected using unadjusted p-values without false-discovery rate correction. Because multi-region tumor sequencing was not done, intratumor heterogeneity could not be ruled out. Longer overall survival was associated with higher blood T cell density, whereas shorter survival was associated with higher adjacent-lung clonality.

TCR beta CDR3 regions were sequenced from DNA using the immunoSEQ Assay. Per the source publication's procedure: To compute T cell density, TCR beta template counts were normalized to usable DNA, which was estimated by amplifying housekeeping genes. Using the preseqR package, richness was estimated by extrapolating to 120,000 templates for tissue samples and 400,000 templates for PBMC samples. Clonality was calculated as one minus Pielou's evenness. Tissue-enriched TCRs were identified through differential abundance testing performed on productive amino-acid clonotypes, with a minimum total count of 5 and an alpha of 0.1. The Jaccard Index and the Morisita Overlap Index were used to quantify repertoire overlap between compartments. GLIPH grouped TCR beta CDR3s together with public tetramer-defined viral CDR3s, and a viral motif had to include at least three viral sequences and also show V-gene enrichment. The table was pulled from immuneACCESS by TCRdb, which kept in-frame rearrangements only. Such tables lose some clones; where checked, under half of the loss comes from unresolved V genes, and the rest has no known cause. Clone size and V and J calls were adopted from that table, with D and trimming inferred from the DNA. This sample lists 45,000 to 60,000 clones; approximately 82% were detected once. The ten largest account for just under 20% of the sample.

In the case of this clone: Its antigen is unknown. No clone much larger than this one lies a single base away; base qualities are absent.

Measured from the cysteine to the phenylalanine, the CDR3 is 15 residues long. The DNA shown is the 45-base CDR3, in frame from base 1. The junction shows trimming of 2 bases on V and 5 bases on J, and the gene matches do not reach 7 bases of it. CDR1 and CDR2, looked up from the germline V gene, are SGHRS and YFSETQ. At diagnosis, peripheral blood, uninvolved tumor-adjacent lung and tumor were collected and were preserved as a mix of fresh-frozen and FFPE material. For TCR repertoire profiling, blood samples were analyzed as peripheral blood mononuclear cells. Recombination connected TRBV5-1 to TRBJ2-5, with 9 junctional bases fitting TRBD1. The input for sequencing was peripheral blood, taken before any cancer treatment. The source of this sequence is a female donor older than 55 with stage II squamous cell lung carcinoma. Here the CDR3 is given as CASSFQTGGDETQYF. DNA sequence: TGCGCCAGCAGCTTCCAGACAGGGGGAGACGAGACCCAGTACTTC.